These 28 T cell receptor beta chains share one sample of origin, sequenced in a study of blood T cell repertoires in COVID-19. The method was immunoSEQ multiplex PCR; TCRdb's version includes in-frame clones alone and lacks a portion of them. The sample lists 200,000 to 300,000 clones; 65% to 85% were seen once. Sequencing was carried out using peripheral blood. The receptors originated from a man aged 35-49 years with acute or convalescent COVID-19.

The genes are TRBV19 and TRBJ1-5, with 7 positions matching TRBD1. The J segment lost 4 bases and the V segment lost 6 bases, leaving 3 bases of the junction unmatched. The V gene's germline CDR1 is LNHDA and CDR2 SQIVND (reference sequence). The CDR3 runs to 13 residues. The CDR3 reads CASRYRGNQPQHF. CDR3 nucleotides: TGTGCCAGTAGATACAGGGGAAATCAGCCCCAGCATTTT.

CDR3 in amino acids: CASSLGPSGRAGTDTQYF. The CDR3 DNA is TGTGCCAGCAGCTTGGGACCTAGCGGGAGGGCCGGTACAGATACGCAGTATTTT. The gene calls are TRBV5-4 and TRBJ2-3; TRBD2 aligns across 12 bases. The CDR3 extends over 18 amino acids. V shed 0 bases, J shed 3 bases, and the junction held 8 bases outside the gene matches. From germline, CDR1 is SGHNT and CDR2 YYREEE (reference sequence).

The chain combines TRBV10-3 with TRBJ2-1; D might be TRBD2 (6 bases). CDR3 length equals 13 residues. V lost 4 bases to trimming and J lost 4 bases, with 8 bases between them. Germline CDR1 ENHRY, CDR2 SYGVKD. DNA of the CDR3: TGTGCCATCAGTGGGGGGGATTACAATGAGCAGTTCTTC. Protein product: CAISGGDYNEQFF.

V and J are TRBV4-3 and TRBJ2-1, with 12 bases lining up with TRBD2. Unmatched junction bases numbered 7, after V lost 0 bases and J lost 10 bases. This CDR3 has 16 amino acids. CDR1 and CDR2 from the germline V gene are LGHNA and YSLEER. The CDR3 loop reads CASSQDRLAGDKEQFF. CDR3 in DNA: TGCGCCAGCAGCCAAGATCGACTAGCGGGAGATAAAGAGCAGTTCTTC.

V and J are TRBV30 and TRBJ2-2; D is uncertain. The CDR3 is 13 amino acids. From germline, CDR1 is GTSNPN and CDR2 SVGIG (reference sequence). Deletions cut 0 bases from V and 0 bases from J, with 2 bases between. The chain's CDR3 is CAWSVTNTGELFF. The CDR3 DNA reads TGTGCCTGGAGTGTTACGAACACCGGGGAGCTGTTTTTT.

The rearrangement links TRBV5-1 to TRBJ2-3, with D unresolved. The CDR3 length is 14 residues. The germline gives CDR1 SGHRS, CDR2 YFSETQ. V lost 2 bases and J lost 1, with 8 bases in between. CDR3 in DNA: TGCGCCAGCAGCTTACGACTCGGCACAGATACGCAGTATTTT. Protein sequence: CASSLRLGTDTQYF.

CDR3 residues: CASSTDRGAYSNQPQHF. As DNA, the CDR3 is TGTGCCAGCAGTACCGACAGGGGGGCCTATAGCAATCAGCCCCAGCATTTT. The chain is built from TRBV27 and TRBJ1-5, with 9 nucleotides matching TRBD1. Germline values: CDR1 MNHEY, CDR2 SMNVEV (reference sequence). The CDR3 runs to 17 residues. V lost 5 bases and J lost 0; bases outside the gene matches: 8.

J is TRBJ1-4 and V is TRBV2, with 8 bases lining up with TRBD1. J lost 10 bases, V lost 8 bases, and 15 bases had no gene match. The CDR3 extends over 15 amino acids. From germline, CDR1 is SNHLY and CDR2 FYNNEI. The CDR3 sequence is CASAGLGTGRGKLFF. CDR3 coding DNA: TGTGCCAGCGCAGGCCTAGGGACAGGTCGGGGAAAACTGTTTTTT. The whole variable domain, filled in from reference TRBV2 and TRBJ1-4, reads EPEVTQTPSHQVTQMGQEVILRCVPISNHLYFYWYRQILGQKVEFLVSFYNNEISEKSEIFDDQFSVERPDGSNFTLKIRSTKLEDSAMYFCASAGLGTGRGKLFFGSGTQLSVL.

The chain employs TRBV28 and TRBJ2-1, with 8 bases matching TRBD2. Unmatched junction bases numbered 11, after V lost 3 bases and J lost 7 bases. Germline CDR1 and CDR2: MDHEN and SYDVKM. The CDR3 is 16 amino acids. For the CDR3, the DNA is TGTGCCAGCAGTTTTTCCTCAGCGGGAGTCGTTAATGAGCAGTTCTTC. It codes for CASSFSSAGVVNEQFF.

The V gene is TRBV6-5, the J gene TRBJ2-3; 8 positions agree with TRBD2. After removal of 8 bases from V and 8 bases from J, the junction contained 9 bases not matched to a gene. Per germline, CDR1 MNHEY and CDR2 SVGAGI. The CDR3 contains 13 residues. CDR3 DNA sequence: TGTGCCAGCGCACAGCGGGAGAGGGGTACGCAGTATTTT. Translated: CASAQRERGTQYF.

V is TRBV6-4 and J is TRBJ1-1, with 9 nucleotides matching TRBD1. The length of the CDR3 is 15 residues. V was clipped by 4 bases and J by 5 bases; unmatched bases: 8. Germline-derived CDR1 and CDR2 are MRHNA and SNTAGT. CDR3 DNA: TGTGCCAGCAGTGCCTCACAGGGGGCGGTAACTGAAGCTTTCTTT. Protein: CASSASQGAVTEAFF.

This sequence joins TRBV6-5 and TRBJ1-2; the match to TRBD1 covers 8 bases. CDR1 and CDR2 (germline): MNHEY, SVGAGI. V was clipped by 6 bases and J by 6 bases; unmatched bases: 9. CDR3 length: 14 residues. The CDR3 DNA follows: TGTGCCAGCAGACAGGACAGGGCGGTCCATGGCTACACCTTC. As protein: CASRQDRAVHGYTF.

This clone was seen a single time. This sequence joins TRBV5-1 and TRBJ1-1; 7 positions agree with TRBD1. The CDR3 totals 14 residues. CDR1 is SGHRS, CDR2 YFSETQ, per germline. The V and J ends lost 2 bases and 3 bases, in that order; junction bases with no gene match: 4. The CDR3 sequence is CASSFGQGDTEAFF. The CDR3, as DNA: TGCGCCAGCAGCTTTGGGCAGGGGGACACTGAAGCTTTCTTT.

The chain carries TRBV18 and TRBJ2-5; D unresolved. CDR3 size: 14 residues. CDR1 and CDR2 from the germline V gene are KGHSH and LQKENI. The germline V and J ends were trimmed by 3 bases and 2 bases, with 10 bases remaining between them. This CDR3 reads CASSPESRQETQYF. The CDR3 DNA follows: TGTGCCAGCTCACCCGAGTCCAGGCAAGAGACCCAGTACTTC.

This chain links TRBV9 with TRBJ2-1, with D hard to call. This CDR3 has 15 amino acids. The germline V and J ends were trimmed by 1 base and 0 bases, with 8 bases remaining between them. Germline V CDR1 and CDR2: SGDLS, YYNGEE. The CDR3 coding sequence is TGTGCCAGCAGCGTACTCTCTAGCTCCTACAATGAGCAGTTCTTC. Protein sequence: CASSVLSSSYNEQFF.

The CDR3 loop reads CASSLRPAVRAIGEQYF. CDR3 DNA: TGTGCCAGCAGTTTAAGACCGGCGGTGCGGGCAATTGGCGAGCAGTACTTC. The chain employs TRBV28 and TRBJ2-7; D perhaps matches TRBD2 (5 bases). Trimming removed 2 bases at V and 6 bases at J, with 23 bases between. Germline V gene sequence: CDR1 MDHEN, CDR2 SYDVKM. The CDR3 has 17 residues.

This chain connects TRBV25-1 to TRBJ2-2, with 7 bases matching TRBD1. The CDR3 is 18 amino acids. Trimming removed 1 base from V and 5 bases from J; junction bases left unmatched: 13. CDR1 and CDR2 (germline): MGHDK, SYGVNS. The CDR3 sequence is CASSESIPYRGRTGELFF. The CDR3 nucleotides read TGTGCCAGCAGTGAATCGATCCCTTACAGGGGTCGGACCGGGGAGCTGTTTTTT.

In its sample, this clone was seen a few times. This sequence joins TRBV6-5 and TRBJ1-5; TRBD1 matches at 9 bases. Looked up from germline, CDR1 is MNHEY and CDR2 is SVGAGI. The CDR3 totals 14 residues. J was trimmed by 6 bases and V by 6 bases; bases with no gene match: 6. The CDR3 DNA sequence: TGTGCCAGCAGAGCGACAGGGGGGGTTCAGCCCCAGCATTTT. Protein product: CASRATGGVQPQHF.

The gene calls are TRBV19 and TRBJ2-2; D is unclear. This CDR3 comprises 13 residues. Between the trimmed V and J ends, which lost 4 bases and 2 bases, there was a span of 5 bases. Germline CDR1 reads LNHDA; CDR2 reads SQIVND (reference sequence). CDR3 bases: TGTGCCAGTAGTAGGCCCAACACCGGGGAGCTGTTTTTT. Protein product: CASSRPNTGELFF. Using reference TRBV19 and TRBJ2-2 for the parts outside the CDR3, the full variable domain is DGGITQSPKYLFRKEGQNVTLSCEQNLNHDAMYWYRQDPGQGLRLIYYSQIVNDFQKGDIAEGYSVSREKKESFPLTVTSAQKNPTAFYLCASSRPNTGELFFGEGSRLTVL.

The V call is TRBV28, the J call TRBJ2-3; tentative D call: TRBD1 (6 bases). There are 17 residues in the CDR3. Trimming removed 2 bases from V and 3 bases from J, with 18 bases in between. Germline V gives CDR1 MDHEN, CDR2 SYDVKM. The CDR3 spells CASSLLQGMFGTDTQYF. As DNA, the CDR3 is TGTGCCAGCAGTTTACTACAGGGAATGTTTGGGACAGATACGCAGTATTTT.

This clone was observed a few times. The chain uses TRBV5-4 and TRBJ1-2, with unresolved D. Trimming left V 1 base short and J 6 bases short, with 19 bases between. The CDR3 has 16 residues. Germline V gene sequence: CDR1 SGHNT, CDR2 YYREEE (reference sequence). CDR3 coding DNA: TGTGCCAGCAGCTTGCCGGGATTGGTATTTTCCGATGGCTACACCTTC. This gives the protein CASSLPGLVFSDGYTF.

In nucleotides, the CDR3 is TGTGCCAGCAGTCCCTCGACAGTTATCACTGAAGCTTTCTTT. This sequence encodes CASSPSTVITEAFF. V and J are TRBV6-2 or TRBV6-3 and TRBJ1-1; D perhaps matches TRBD1 (5 bases). The CDR3 length is 14 residues. The V gene's germline CDR1 is MNHEY and CDR2 SVGEGT. The germline V and J ends were trimmed by 5 bases and 4 bases, with 14 bases remaining between them.

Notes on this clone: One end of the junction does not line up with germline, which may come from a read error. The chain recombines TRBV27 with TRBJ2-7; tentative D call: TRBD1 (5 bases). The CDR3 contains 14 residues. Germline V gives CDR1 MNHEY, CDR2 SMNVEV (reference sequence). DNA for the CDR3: TGTGCCAGCAGTCCCCAGACAGTCTCCCACGAGCAGTACTTC. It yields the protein CASSPQTVSHEQYF.

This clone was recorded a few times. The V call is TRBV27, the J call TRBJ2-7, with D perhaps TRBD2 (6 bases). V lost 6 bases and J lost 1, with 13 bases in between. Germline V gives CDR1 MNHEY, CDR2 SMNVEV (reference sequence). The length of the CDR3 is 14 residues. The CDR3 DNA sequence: TGTGCCAGCAGCATACTCGGGAGTTCCTACGAGCAGTACTTC. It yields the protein CASSILGSSYEQYF.

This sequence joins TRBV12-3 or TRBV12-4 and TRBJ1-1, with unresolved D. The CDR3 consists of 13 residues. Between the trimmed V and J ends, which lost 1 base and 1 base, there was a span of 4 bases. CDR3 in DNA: TGTGCCAGCAGTTTAGGGGCGAACACTGAAGCTTTCTTT. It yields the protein CASSLGANTEAFF.

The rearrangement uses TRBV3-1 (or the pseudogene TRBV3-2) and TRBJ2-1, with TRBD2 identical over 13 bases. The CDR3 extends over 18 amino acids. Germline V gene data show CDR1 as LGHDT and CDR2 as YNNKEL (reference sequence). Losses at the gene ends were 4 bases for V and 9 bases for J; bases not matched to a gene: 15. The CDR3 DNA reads TGTGCCAGCAGCCCAGTAGGGGTGACTAGCGGGAGGCTGGGTGAGCAGTTCTTC. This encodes CASSPVGVTSGRLGEQFF.

CDR3 amino acids: CASSHDTGNNQPQHF. In DNA form, the CDR3 reads TGCGCCAGCAGCCATGATACAGGGAACAATCAGCCCCAGCATTTT. The chain combines TRBV4-1 with TRBJ1-5; a weak D match, TRBD1 (6 bases). The CDR3 has 15 residues. The germline V gene has CDR1 MGHRA and CDR2 YSYEKL. Trimming took off 3 bases at V and 3 bases at J, with 12 bases between the two ends.

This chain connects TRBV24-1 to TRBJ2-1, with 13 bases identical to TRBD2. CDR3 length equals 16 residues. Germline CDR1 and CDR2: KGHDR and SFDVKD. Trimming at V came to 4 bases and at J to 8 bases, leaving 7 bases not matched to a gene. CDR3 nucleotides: TGTGCCACCAGTGAAACCGGACTAGCGGGAGAAGATGAGCAGTTCTTC. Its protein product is CATSETGLAGEDEQFF.